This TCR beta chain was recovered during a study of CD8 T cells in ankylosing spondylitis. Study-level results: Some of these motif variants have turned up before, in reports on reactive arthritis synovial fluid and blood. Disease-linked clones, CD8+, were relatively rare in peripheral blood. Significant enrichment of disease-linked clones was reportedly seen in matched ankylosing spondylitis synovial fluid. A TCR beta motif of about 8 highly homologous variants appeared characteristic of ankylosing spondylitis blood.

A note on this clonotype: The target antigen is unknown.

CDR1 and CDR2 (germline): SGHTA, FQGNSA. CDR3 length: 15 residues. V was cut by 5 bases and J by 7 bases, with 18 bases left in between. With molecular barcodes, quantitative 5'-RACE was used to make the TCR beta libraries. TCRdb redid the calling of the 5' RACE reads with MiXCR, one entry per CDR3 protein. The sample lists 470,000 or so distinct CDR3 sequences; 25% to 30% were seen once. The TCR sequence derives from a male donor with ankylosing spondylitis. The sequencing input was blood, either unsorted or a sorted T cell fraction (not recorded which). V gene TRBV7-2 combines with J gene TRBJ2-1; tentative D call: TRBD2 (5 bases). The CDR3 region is CASSPRAEGSNEQFF. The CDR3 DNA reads TGTGCCAGCAGCCCTAGAGCGGAAGGCAGTAATGAGCAGTTCTTC.